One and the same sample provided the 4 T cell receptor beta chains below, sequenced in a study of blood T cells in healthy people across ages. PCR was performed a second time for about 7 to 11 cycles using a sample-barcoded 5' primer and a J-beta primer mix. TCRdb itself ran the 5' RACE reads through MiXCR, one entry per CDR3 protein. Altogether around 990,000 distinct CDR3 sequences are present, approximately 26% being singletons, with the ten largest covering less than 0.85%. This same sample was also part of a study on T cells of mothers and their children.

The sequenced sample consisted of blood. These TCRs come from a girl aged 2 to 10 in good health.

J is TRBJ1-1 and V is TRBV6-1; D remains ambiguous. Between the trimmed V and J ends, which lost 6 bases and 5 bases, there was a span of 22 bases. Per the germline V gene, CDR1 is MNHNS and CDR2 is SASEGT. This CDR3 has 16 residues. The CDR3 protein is CASRGESGGKFTEAFF. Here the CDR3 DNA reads TGTGCCAGCAGGGGCGAATCGGGAGGGAAGTTTACTGAAGCTTTCTTT.

The CDR3 region has the DNA TGTGCCAGCAGCCTCACGGACCCTGACTCTGGAAACACCATATATTTT. Translated, it gives CASSLTDPDSGNTIYF. The J gene is TRBJ1-3, the V gene TRBV11-2; the D is unclear. The CDR3 totals 16 residues. Deletions cut 5 bases from V and 0 bases from J, with 14 bases between. Germline V CDR1 and CDR2: SGHAT, FQNNGV.

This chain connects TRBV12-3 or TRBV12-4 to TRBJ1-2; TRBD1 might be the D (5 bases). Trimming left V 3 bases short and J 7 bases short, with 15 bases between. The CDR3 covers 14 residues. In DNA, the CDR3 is TGTGCCAGCAGTTTGACAGCTTCGGGGGGTGGCTACACCTTC. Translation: CASSLTASGGGYTF.

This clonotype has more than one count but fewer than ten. The CDR3 reads CASSPDGSTDTQYF. The CDR3 nucleotides read TGTGCCAGCAGCCCCGACGGATCCACAGATACGCAGTATTTT. V and J are TRBV28 and TRBJ2-3; D is unresolved. V was pared by 6 bases and J by 2 bases, with 12 bases between. Germline V CDR1 and CDR2: MDHEN, SYDVKM. The CDR3 is made up of 14 amino acids. Variable domain in full (rest from reference TRBV28 and TRBJ2-3): DVKVTQSSRYLVKRTGEKVFLECVQDMDHENMFWYRQDPGLGLRLIYFSYDVKMKEKGDIPEGYSVSREKKERFSLILESASTNQTSMYLCASSPDGSTDTQYFGPGTRLTVL.